A single sample gave rise to the 14 T cell receptor beta chains below, sequenced in a study of identifying expanded T cells in peripheral blood (dated by TCRdb to between 2018 and 2021). The protocol used for the library was the immunoSEQ multiplex PCR assay. The clones in this table, taken by TCRdb from immuneACCESS, are in-frame only. Not every clone is retained; where verified, under half of the shortfall comes from an unresolved V gene, and the cause of the rest is unknown. Counted in this sample were 100,000 or so clones; around 89% of them appeared once. The ten top clones hold 16% of the sample. The sample was blood. Source of these receptors: a person aged 18 to 70 in good health.

V gene TRBV29-1 combines with J gene TRBJ2-5, with 7 bases that match TRBD1. This CDR3 contains 13 residues. Germline V lookup: CDR1 SQVTM, CDR2 ANQGSEA. Germline trimming cut 7 bases from V and 2 bases from J; bases unmatched to any gene: 7. The CDR3: CSAGTVPQETQYF. DNA of the CDR3: TGCAGCGCTGGGACAGTCCCTCAAGAGACCCAGTACTTC.

This rearrangement joins TRBV18 to TRBJ2-3; 8 bases are shared with TRBD2. Germline V CDR1 and CDR2: KGHSH, LQKENI. Trimming removed 6 bases from V and 1 base from J; junction bases left unmatched: 9. The CDR3 has 16 amino acids. The CDR3 sequence: CASSPGGVLGTDTQYF. In nucleotides, the CDR3 is TGTGCCAGCTCGCCGGGGGGGGTGCTGGGCACAGATACGCAGTATTTT.

The chain is built from TRBV18 and TRBJ2-5; 10 bases agree with TRBD2. The CDR3 consists of 16 residues. Germline CDR1 is KGHSH and CDR2 is LQKENI. J lost 5 bases, V lost 4 bases, and 10 bases had no gene match. CDR3 sequence reads: CASSLNGLAVGETQYF. Here the CDR3 DNA reads TGTGCCAGCTCACTCAATGGACTAGCGGTGGGGGAGACCCAGTACTTC.

The chain is built from TRBV29-1 and TRBJ1-2, with no clear D. Trimming pared 3 bases from V and 3 bases from J, leaving 5 bases between. Germline assignment: CDR1 SQVTM and CDR2 ANQGSEA. The CDR3 spans 11 residues. The CDR3 here is CSVEVDYGYTF. CDR3 nucleotide sequence: TGCAGCGTTGAGGTTGACTATGGCTACACCTTC. The variable domain in full, completed from reference TRBV29-1 and TRBJ1-2, reads SAVISQKPSRDICQRGTSLTIQCQVDSQVTMMFWYRQQPGQSLTLIATANQGSEATYESGFVIDKFPISRPNLTFSTLTVSNMSPEDSSIYLCSVEVDYGYTFGSGTRLTVV.

The chain links TRBV6-6 to TRBJ1-3, with D maybe TRBD1 (5 bases). Germline CDR1 and CDR2: MNHNY and SVGAGI (reference sequence). The CDR3 extends over 14 amino acids. Trimming stripped 8 bases from V and 1 base from J, with 12 bases between. CDR3 bases: TGTGCCAGCTCCCCCCAGGGTTCTGGAAACACCATATATTTT. Amino acid sequence: CASSPQGSGNTIYF.

The CDR3 here is CASSPGPNNQPQHF. CDR3 DNA sequence: TGTGCCAGCAGTCCCGGTCCTAACAATCAGCCCCAGCATTTT. This chain uses TRBV6-1 with TRBJ1-5; D gene uncertain. Germline V gene sequence: CDR1 MNHNS, CDR2 SASEGT. This CDR3 has 14 amino acids. Trimming shortened V by 5 bases and J by 3 bases, and 11 bases separated the two germline ends.

The chain has TRBV7-9 and TRBJ2-5; D is unresolved. Germline V gene sequence: CDR1 SEHNR, CDR2 FQNEAQ (reference sequence). The CDR3 consists of 15 residues. The germline V and J ends were trimmed by 5 bases and 2 bases, with 15 bases remaining between them. The CDR3 nucleotides read TGTGCCAGCAGCCCCCACGGCCGGGTGCAAGAGACCCAGTACTTC. This translates into CASSPHGRVQETQYF.

The chain joins TRBV5-1 to TRBJ2-2; the D gene could be TRBD1 or TRBD2 (5 bases each). This CDR3 region has 17 residues. Germline V gene lookup returns CDR1 SGHRS and CDR2 YFSETQ. Trimming took off 4 bases at V and 0 bases at J, with 16 bases between the two ends. The CDR3 bases are TGCGCCAGCAGCGGTAGACTCGGGACGCCGAACACCGGGGAGCTGTTTTTT. Encoded protein: CASSGRLGTPNTGELFF.

J is TRBJ1-2 and V is TRBV7-2; the D gene is possibly TRBD1 (5 bases). The CDR3 runs 17 residues. In germline, CDR1 is SGHTA, CDR2 FQGNSA. V shed 1 base and J shed 1 base, with 16 bases lying between them. The CDR3 nucleotides read TGTGCCAGCAGCTTAGACCTAGACAGATCTATTAACTATGGCTACACCTTC. Translation gives CASSLDLDRSINYGYTF.

This chain links TRBV27 with TRBJ2-1; 8 bases are a match to TRBD1. Germline CDR1 is MNHEY and CDR2 is SMNVEV (reference sequence). Unmatched junction bases numbered 9, after V lost 5 bases and J lost 6 bases. The CDR3 loop spans 15 amino acids. Here the CDR3 reads CASSAHRGEANEQFF. The CDR3 DNA reads as TGTGCCAGCAGTGCCCACAGGGGGGAGGCCAATGAGCAGTTCTTC.

The chain uses TRBV6-5 and TRBJ2-1; 9 bases fit TRBD2. The V and J ends lost 5 bases and 5 bases, in that order; junction bases with no gene match: 7. Germline values: CDR1 MNHEY, CDR2 SVGAGI. The CDR3 has 15 amino acids. In nucleotides, the CDR3 is TGTGCCAGCAGTCTAGGGACTAGCTCTGACAATGAGCAGTTCTTC. Translating gives CASSLGTSSDNEQFF.

The gene calls are TRBV5-6 and TRBJ1-4, with 10 bases identical to TRBD1. Germline V CDR1 and CDR2: SGHDT, YYEEEE. V gave up 3 bases and J gave up 7 bases; unmatched junction bases: 6. The CDR3 contains 15 residues. The DNA of the CDR3 is TGTGCCAGCAGCTGGGGACAGGGGTCAGGTGAAAAACTGTTTTTT. Translating gives CASSWGQGSGEKLFF.

The rearrangement uses TRBV4-3 and TRBJ2-1, with 8 nucleotides matching TRBD1. This CDR3 contains 17 residues. Trimming took 2 bases from V and 0 from J; bases not matched to a gene: 6. Germline V gene sequence: CDR1 LGHNA, CDR2 YSLEER. CDR3 in DNA: TGCGCCAGCAGCCAACTCCGGACAGGGAGCTCCTACAATGAGCAGTTCTTC. Its translation is CASSQLRTGSSYNEQFF.

The rearrangement links TRBV29-1 to TRBJ2-3; no clear D. Trimming cost V 1 base and J 4 bases, with 6 bases left between them. This CDR3 has 12 residues. Germline values: CDR1 SQVTM, CDR2 ANQGSEA. In DNA, the CDR3 is TGCAGCGTTGAAGGAGCGTCAGATACGCAGTATTTT. Its protein is CSVEGASDTQYF.